Here is one T cell receptor (beta chain) with its context. This receptor's antigen is unknown. Base qualities are not at hand, and no much larger clone is one base apart. Graves' hyperthyroidism was defined as stable when no progression to ophthalmopathy occurred over 18 months of follow-up. Hyperthyroidism patients were newly diagnosed, with disease duration under 2 months, and aged 18 to 65 years. The study excluded patients with uncontrolled infections, other autoimmune diseases, pregnancy or lactation. Diagnoses were established on the basis of clinical symptoms, serum thyroxine and TRAb, thyroid ultrasound, and orbital computed tomography. Ficoll-Paque density gradient centrifugation was used to isolate PBMCs from approximately 10 ml of fresh peripheral blood. Total RNA was extracted with Trizol reagent, and quality was checked on an Agilent 2100 Bioanalyzer. The CDR3 runs 14 amino acids, cysteine and phenylalanine included. Of all the DNA, just the CDR3 is kept, 42 bases in frame from base 1. V lost 7 bases and J lost 6 bases, and the count of bases not matched to a germline gene is 7.

The TCR beta CDR3 regions were amplified from the RNA transcripts. The first round of RT-PCR for the TCR CDR3 was performed with the HTBI primer set and the Qiagen OneStep RT-PCR kit. Libraries were constructed in a second round of multiplex PCR, after which size selection and purification were carried out. Paired-end sequencing of the libraries was performed with 100 bp reads on an Illumina HiSeq2000. In the authors' own workflow: SOAPnuke was used to process the raw data, throwing out any read that contained adapters or uncalled bases, had a mean Phred below 15, or lacked an exact constant-primer or identifier match. High-quality paired reads were merged using COPE v1.2.5, and each unique nucleotide sequence was defined as a clonotype. MiTCR v1.1 was used to align clonotypes to the IMGT TRBV, TRBD and TRBJ reference segments. The analysis was restricted to V-J combinations with a frequency above 0.0001, which together covered 99.2% of the repertoires. A TCS score was defined as the ratio between F50 (clonal expansion) and ExV (chaos), using BLOSUM62-based TCRdist between CDR3 peptides within each V-J. Welch's t-statistics and random forest reduced 500 to 550 V-J features to under 15, which were used in a naive Bayes classifier (R e1071). TCRdb redid the processing of the public reads, applying fastp at Q25 and MiXCR, and retained in-frame beta chains. Here each entry gathers all rows of one CDR3 protein and keeps the most common genes and DNA. These V and J calls rely on TCRdb rather than the paper's analysis. This sample lists 600,000 to 900,000 distinct CDR3 sequences; approximately 16% were detected once. Around 7.7% of the sample lies in the top ten.

This record belongs to a study of T cells in Graves' hyperthyroidism and ophthalmopathy (dated by TCRdb to 2018 to 2020). Notes on the research overall: Peripheral blood samples were taken at the time of initial diagnosis, prior to any treatment. In roughly six Graves' hyperthyroidism patients, the study also compared T-cell repertoires from thyroid tissue with T-cell repertoires from blood. The 90 or so discovery patients were randomly split 7:3 into training and test sets. Prospective prediction of ophthalmopathy was tested in an independent validation cohort of 18 hyperthyroidism patients and some 17 patients who later progressed to ophthalmopathy. TCR V-J signatures able to tell the groups apart were searched for in a discovery cohort of 100 or so patients, of whom under 45 had Graves' ophthalmopathy and roughly 59 had stable Graves' hyperthyroidism. According to the paper, TCR Vbeta CDR3 sequencing was carried out on 135 peripheral blood samples, which came from 40 to 45 ophthalmopathy, around 75 hyperthyroidism and approximately 17 progressor patients. Following sampling, methimazole starting at 30 mg daily was given to hyperthyroidism patients, and high-dose intravenous methylprednisolone was given to ophthalmopathy patients.

Beyond this particular receptor, the publication reports: No statistical method was used to set the sample size in advance, and investigators knew the group allocation. In cross-validation, a model built on a 13 V-J signature told ophthalmopathy apart from stable hyperthyroidism with just under 90% sensitivity and roughly 82% specificity, and in testing the same model reached 80%/75%. Blood samples also contained most of the expanded thyroid clonotypes (frequency above 0.001), which suggests that blood repertoires may reflect thyroid immune responses. In validation, progression to ophthalmopathy was predicted by the model with 70% to 71% sensitivity and about 72% specificity, a median of about 6 months before onset.

Sample: blood. This receptor was taken from a man aged 18 to 29 with Graves' hyperthyroidism. The chain is assembled from TRBV12-3 or TRBV12-4 and TRBJ1-4; TRBD1 agrees with 8 junctional bases. CDR3 reads: CASTRDRGYEKLFF. The nucleotide sequence reads as follows: TGTGCCAGCACCAGAGACAGGGGTTATGAAAAACTGTTTTTT.